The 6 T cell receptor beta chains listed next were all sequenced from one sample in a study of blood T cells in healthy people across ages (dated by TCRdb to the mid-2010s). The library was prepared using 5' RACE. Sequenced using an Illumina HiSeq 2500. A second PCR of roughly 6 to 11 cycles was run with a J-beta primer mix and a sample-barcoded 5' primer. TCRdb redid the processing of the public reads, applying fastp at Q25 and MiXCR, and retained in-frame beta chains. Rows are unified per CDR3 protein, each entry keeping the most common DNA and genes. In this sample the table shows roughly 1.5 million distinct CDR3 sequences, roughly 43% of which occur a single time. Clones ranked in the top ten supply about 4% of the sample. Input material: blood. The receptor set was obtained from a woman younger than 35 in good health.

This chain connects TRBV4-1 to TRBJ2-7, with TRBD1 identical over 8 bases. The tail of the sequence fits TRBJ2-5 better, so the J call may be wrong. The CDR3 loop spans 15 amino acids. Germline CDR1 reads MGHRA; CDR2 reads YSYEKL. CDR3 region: CASSQMDRAKVTQYF. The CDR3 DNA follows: TGCGCCAGCAGCCAAATGGACAGGGCTAAAGTGACCCAGTACTTC.

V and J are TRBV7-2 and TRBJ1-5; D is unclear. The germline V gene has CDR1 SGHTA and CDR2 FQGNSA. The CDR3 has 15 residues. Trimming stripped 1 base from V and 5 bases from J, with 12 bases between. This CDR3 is CASSLGARMDQPQHF. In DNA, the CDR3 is TGTGCCAGCAGCTTAGGGGCTAGGATGGATCAGCCCCAGCATTTT.

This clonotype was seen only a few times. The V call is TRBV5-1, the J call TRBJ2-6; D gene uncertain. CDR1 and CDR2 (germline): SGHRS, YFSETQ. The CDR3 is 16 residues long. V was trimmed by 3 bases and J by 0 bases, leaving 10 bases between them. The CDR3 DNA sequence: TGCGCCAGCAGCTGGACGGACCGCTCTGGGGCCAACGTCCTGACTTTC. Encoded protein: CASSWTDRSGANVLTF. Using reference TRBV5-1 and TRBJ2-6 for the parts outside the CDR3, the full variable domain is KAGVTQTPRYLIKTRGQQVTLSCSPISGHRSVSWYQQTPGQGLQFLFEYFSETQRNKGNFPGRFSGRQFSNSRSEMNVSTLELGDSALYLCASSWTDRSGANVLTFGAGSRLTVL.

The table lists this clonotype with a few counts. Written as DNA, the CDR3 is TGTGCCAGCAGTTTATATCCACAGGGGGGAAATGGCTACACCTTC. Encoded protein: CASSLYPQGGNGYTF. J is TRBJ1-2 and V is TRBV27; 8 nucleotides line up with TRBD1. The CDR3 consists of 15 residues. The V gene's germline CDR1 is MNHEY and CDR2 SMNVEV (reference sequence). V gave up 1 base and J gave up 6 bases; unmatched junction bases: 7.

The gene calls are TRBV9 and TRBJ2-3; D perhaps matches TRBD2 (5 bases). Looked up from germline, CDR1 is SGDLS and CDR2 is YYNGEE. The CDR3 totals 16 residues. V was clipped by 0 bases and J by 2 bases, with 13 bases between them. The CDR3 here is CASSVGETEVTDTQYF. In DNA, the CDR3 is TGTGCCAGCAGCGTAGGAGAGACGGAGGTCACAGATACGCAGTATTTT.

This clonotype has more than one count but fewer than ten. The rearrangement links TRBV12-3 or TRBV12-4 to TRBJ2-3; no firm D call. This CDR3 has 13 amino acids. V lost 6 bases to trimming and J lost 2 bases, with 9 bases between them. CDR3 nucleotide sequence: TGTGCCAGCAGGGTGGGGAACACAGATACGCAGTATTTT. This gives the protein CASRVGNTDTQYF.